One sample yielded the 26 T cell receptor beta chains listed below, sequenced in a study of shared clonotypes between healthy human individuals. Assay used: immunoSEQ multiplex PCR; TCRdb lists only in-frame clones, some missing. The table has 450,000 to 500,000 clones, roughly 80% seen once. The source material was PBMCs. Source of these receptors: a woman aged 35 to 49 in good health. Some clones in this sample may be carry-over from other donors' samples.

The genes are TRBV28 and TRBJ1-1; TRBD1 matches 8 bases. Germline loops: CDR1 MDHEN, CDR2 SYDVKM. The V and J ends lost 7 bases and 4 bases, in that order; junction bases with no gene match: 5. This CDR3 has 13 residues. The CDR3 nucleotides read TGTGCCAGCAACCCCGGACAGGGCACTGAAGCTTTCTTT. Translation gives CASNPGQGTEAFF.

The chain combines TRBV4-2 with TRBJ2-4, with D possibly TRBD2 on 6 matching bases. CDR3 size: 14 residues. V was trimmed by 4 bases and J by 8 bases, leaving 15 bases between them. Germline V CDR1 and CDR2: LGHNA, YNFKEQ. CDR3 coding DNA: TGTGCCAGCAGCCCAACAGGTCCGGGGGACATTCAGTACTTC. Amino acid sequence: CASSPTGPGDIQYF.

The chain has TRBV27 and TRBJ2-1; D is unresolved. V was pared by 6 bases and J by 15 bases, with 21 bases between. This CDR3 region has 13 residues. CDR1 and CDR2 from the germline V gene are MNHEY and SMNVEV (reference sequence). The CDR3: CASSLALHPRMFF. Here the CDR3 DNA reads TGTGCCAGCAGCTTAGCTTTACACCCGAGGATGTTCTTC.

This clone was detected only once. The CDR3 is CASSASGPGGYEQYF. As DNA, the CDR3 is TGTGCCAGCAGTGCATCCGGGCCAGGGGGCTACGAGCAGTACTTC. V and J are TRBV6-6 and TRBJ2-7; 7 bases line up with TRBD1. The CDR3 spans 15 residues. J was trimmed by 3 bases and V by 5 bases; bases with no gene match: 10. The germline V gene has CDR1 MNHNY and CDR2 SVGAGI (reference sequence).

About this clone: This probably arose from a read error, given a far larger clone one base away. This sequence joins TRBV29-1 and TRBJ1-1, with 9 nucleotides matching TRBD1. Germline values: CDR1 SQVTM, CDR2 ANQGSEA. Unmatched junction bases numbered 9, after V lost 3 bases and J lost 4 bases. The CDR3 totals 15 residues. CDR3 residues: CSVEGPETGGTEAFF. CDR3 in DNA: TGCAGCGTTGAGGGACCCGAGACAGGGGGCACTGAAGCTTTCTTT.

J is TRBJ2-7 and V is TRBV6-1; D is perhaps TRBD2 (7 bases). The CDR3 loop spans 15 amino acids. CDR1 and CDR2 from the germline V gene are MNHNS and SASEGT. Trimming removed 4 bases at V and 2 bases at J, with 15 bases between. DNA of the CDR3: TGTGCCAGCAGTGCGGGGGGCGGAGGGGCCTACGAGCAGTACTTC. Translating it yields CASSAGGGGAYEQYF.

The rearrangement joins TRBV19 to TRBJ2-1; D uncertain. Trimming took 5 bases from V and 3 from J, leaving 11 bases between them. Germline V gene lookup returns CDR1 LNHDA and CDR2 SQIVND (reference sequence). The CDR3 length is 14 residues. Written as DNA, the CDR3 is TGTGCCAGTAGTCTCTCATATAACTACAATGAGCAGTTCTTC. Its translation: CASSLSYNYNEQFF.

This rearrangement joins TRBV11-3 to TRBJ2-7; the match to TRBD1 covers 7 bases. This CDR3 contains 14 residues. CDR1 is SGHNT, CDR2 YENEEA, per germline. The junction had 9 bases not matched to a gene; V was cut back by 5 bases and J by 5 bases. CDR3 in amino acids: CASSQGDSRDEQYF. The CDR3 DNA reads as TGTGCCAGCAGCCAGGGGGACAGCCGGGACGAGCAGTACTTC.

To note about this clone: The sample contains more than one DNA sequence encoding this CDR3. The chain links TRBV28 to TRBJ2-7, with 7 positions matching TRBD1. V dropped 3 bases and J dropped 3; count of bases not matched to a gene: 8. This CDR3 contains 15 residues. In germline, CDR1 is MDHEN, CDR2 SYDVKM. The CDR3 DNA reads TGTGCCAGCAGTTTGTCCCTGACAGGGAACTACGAGCAGTACTTC. It is translated as CASSLSLTGNYEQYF.

About this clone: This likely reflects a read error, since a far larger clone is one base away. The same CDR3 is also encoded by other DNA sequences in this sample. The gene calls are TRBV18 and TRBJ2-7; TRBD2 is a possible D gene (5 bases). CDR1 KGHSH and CDR2 LQKENI come from the germline V gene. The CDR3 covers 15 residues. Trimming left V 4 bases short and J 5 bases short, with 18 bases between. Here the CDR3 reads CASSRVEEAWNEQYF. For the CDR3, the DNA is TGTGCCAGCTCACGGGTCGAGGAGGCCTGGAACGAGCAGTACTTC.

The V and J genes are TRBV11-2 and TRBJ1-5; D may be TRBD1 (5 bases). V lost 3 bases, J lost 4 bases, and 13 bases lay in between. Germline V lookup: CDR1 SGHAT, CDR2 FQNNGV. This CDR3 is built from 15 residues. CDR3 nucleotides: TGTGCCAGCAGCTTTACCCGGGGACGGAATCAGCCCCAGCATTTT. Protein sequence: CASSFTRGRNQPQHF.

This clone was picked up a small number of times. Other DNA sequences within the sample encode an identical CDR3. The chain is built from TRBV10-2 and TRBJ2-5; TRBD1 might be the D (6 bases). The last part of the DNA fits TRBJ2-7 better; the J call may be wrong. This CDR3 contains 15 residues. CDR1 and CDR2 (germline): WSHSY, SAAADI. Here the CDR3 reads CASSDPRQAKYEQYF. As DNA, the CDR3 is TGCGCCAGCAGTGATCCAAGACAGGCAAAGTACGAGCAGTACTTC.

In this sample, this clone turned up a few times. The genes are TRBV11-2 and TRBJ2-3; tentative D call: TRBD1 (6 bases). The germline gives CDR1 SGHAT, CDR2 FQNNGV. The CDR3 is made up of 14 amino acids. The V end lost 4 bases, the J end lost 2 bases, and 10 bases lay between the germline ends. The CDR3 loop reads CASSSGQSTDTQYF. The CDR3 coding sequence is TGTGCCAGCAGCTCCGGACAGTCCACAGATACGCAGTATTTT.

To note about this clone: A far larger clone is one base from this, pointing to a likely read error. The rearrangement uses TRBV29-1 and TRBJ1-1, with 7 bases aligning to TRBD1. The V gene's germline CDR1 is SQVTM and CDR2 ANQGSEA. The CDR3 contains 13 residues. The CDR3 coding sequence is TGCAGCGTGGGACAGAGACTAGGGACTGAAGATTTCTTT. Translating gives CSVGQRLGTEDFF.

Worth noting for this clone: It differs at one base from a far larger clone, so likely a read error. V gene TRBV5-6 combines with J gene TRBJ1-2, with no clear D. This CDR3 is 13 amino acids long. V shed 2 bases and J shed 4 bases, with 9 bases lying between them. Germline loops: CDR1 SGHDT, CDR2 YYEEEE. The CDR3 loop reads CASSFLQCYGYTF. The CDR3 DNA follows: TGTGCCAGCAGCTTCTTACAGTGCTATGGCTACACCTTC.

The V and J genes are TRBV13 and TRBJ1-2; possible D gene TRBD1, 6 bases. The V gene's germline CDR1 is PRHDT and CDR2 FYEKMQ (reference sequence). Deletions cut 5 bases from V and 3 bases from J, with 10 bases between. The CDR3 loop spans 13 amino acids. Here the CDR3 reads CASSAGQYYGYTF. CDR3 sequence (DNA): TGTGCCAGCAGCGCCGGACAGTACTATGGCTACACCTTC.

J is TRBJ2-1 and V is TRBV7-9; 13 bases match TRBD2. V gave up 5 bases and J gave up 0 bases; unmatched junction bases: 4. The CDR3 sequence is 17 residues long. Germline values: CDR1 SEHNR, CDR2 FQNEAQ (reference sequence). CDR3 amino acids: CASSPRTSGSSYNEQFF. CDR3 nucleotide sequence: TGTGCCAGCAGCCCGAGGACTAGCGGGAGCTCCTACAATGAGCAGTTCTTC.

In regard to this clone: With only one base between it and a far larger clone, this is likely a read error. The sample carries other DNA sequences with the same CDR3. The chain has TRBV11-2 and TRBJ2-2; no clear D gene. The CDR3 runs to 13 residues. The V gene lost 0 bases and the J gene lost 13 bases, with 12 bases spanning the gap. Looked up from germline, CDR1 is SGHAT and CDR2 is FQNNGV. CDR3 sequence reads: CASSLDLVGLLFF. The CDR3 nucleotides are TGTGCCAGCAGCTTAGATCTGGTGGGGTTGCTGTTTTTT. Complete variable domain (other parts from reference TRBV11-2 and TRBJ2-2): EAGVAQSPRYKIIEKRQSVAFWCNPISGHATLYWYQQILGQGPKLLIQFQNNGVVDDSQLPKDRFSAERLKGVDSTLKIQPAKLEDSAVYLCASSLDLVGLLFFGEGSRLTVL.

As for this clone: It is likely a read error: a sequence one base away is far more abundant. The V and J genes are TRBV7-2 and TRBJ1-3, with D unresolved. This CDR3 is built from 15 residues. Germline-derived CDR1 and CDR2 are SGHTA and FQGNSA. CDR3 amino acids: CASSPTPPPGDTIYF. Written as DNA, the CDR3 is TGTGCCAGCAGCCCGACACCCCCACCTGGAGACACCATATATTTT.

The J gene is TRBJ2-7, the V gene TRBV28; no reliable D call. The CDR3 sequence is 12 residues long. CDR1 MDHEN and CDR2 SYDVKM come from the germline V gene. Deletions cut 4 bases from V and 10 bases from J, with 14 bases between. The CDR3 sequence is CASSSPELGQYF. In DNA, the CDR3 is TGTGCCAGCAGTTCCCCCGAGCTCGGACAGTACTTC.

The chain recombines TRBV18 with TRBJ2-7; 8 bases map to TRBD2. Trimming took 3 bases from V and 0 from J; bases not matched to a gene: 10. CDR3 length equals 17 residues. Germline CDR1 reads KGHSH; CDR2 reads LQKENI. Written as DNA, the CDR3 is TGTGCCAGCTCACCCTCCCCCGGGCGGGGGGCCTCCTACGAGCAGTACTTC. Amino acid sequence: CASSPSPGRGASYEQYF.

The gene calls are TRBV4-3 and TRBJ1-5; D call uncertain. The germline gives CDR1 LGHNA, CDR2 YSLEER. Trimming shortened V by 0 bases and J by 4 bases, and 10 bases separated the two germline ends. This CDR3 has 15 residues. The CDR3 region is CASSQDRSFNQPQHF. Written as DNA, the CDR3 is TGCGCCAGCAGCCAAGATCGGTCCTTTAATCAGCCCCAGCATTTT.

To note about this clone: A read error is the likely source, as a far larger clone sits one nucleotide away. Other DNA sequences in this sample translate to the same CDR3. The rearrangement links TRBV2 to TRBJ2-7; 7 nucleotides match TRBD1. This CDR3 region has 14 residues. Germline CDR1 is SNHLY and CDR2 is FYNNEI. The CDR3 is CASRRGTEDYEQYF. For the CDR3, the DNA is TGTGCAAGCAGAAGAGGGACAGAAGATTACGAGCAGTACTTC.

V is TRBV30 and J is TRBJ1-2; TRBD1 matches 7 bases. The CDR3 runs 12 residues. Germline V CDR1 and CDR2: GTSNPN, SVGIG (reference sequence). J was trimmed by 4 bases and V by 4 bases; bases with no gene match: 3. CDR3 coding DNA: TGTGCCTGGATTCGGGACAGCTATGGCTACACCTTC. Translated, it gives CAWIRDSYGYTF.

The gene calls are TRBV9 and TRBJ2-5, with 8 bases identical to TRBD2. Trimming cost V 0 bases and J 2 bases; bases outside gene matches: 6. The CDR3 is made up of 16 amino acids. Germline values: CDR1 SGDLS, CDR2 YYNGEE. DNA for the CDR3: TGTGCCAGCAGCGTAGCAGAGCGGGAGAGGCAAGAGACCCAGTACTTC. Its protein is CASSVAERERQETQYF. The entire variable domain, with the rest obtained from reference TRBV9 and TRBJ2-5, is as follows: DSGVTQTPKHLITATGQRVTLRCSPRSGDLSVYWYQQSLDQGLQFLIQYYNGEERAKGNILERFSAQQFPDLHSELNLSSLELGDSALYFCASSVAERERQETQYFGPGTRLLVL.

This clone showed up just a few times. The genes are TRBV20-1 and TRBJ2-3; D possibly corresponds to TRBD2 (6 bases). In germline, CDR1 is DFQATT, CDR2 SNEGSKA (reference sequence). The CDR3 sequence is 11 residues long. The CDR3 is CSGTSTDTQYF. The CDR3 DNA reads TGCAGCGGGACTAGCACAGATACGCAGTATTTT.